The rows below give T cell receptor beta chains drawn from one sample of a study of shared clonotypes between healthy human individuals. Only in-frame clones appear in the TCRdb table, and some are missing; sequencing was by immunoSEQ multiplex PCR. Found here are some 1.1 million clones, approximately 80% of them singletons; the top ten hold 0.85% to 1%. The specimen was memory CD4+ T cells from PBMCs. The receptors here all came from a man aged 18 to 29 in good health. Some clones in this sample may be carry-over from other donors' samples. The CDR3 runs from the conserved cysteine through the conserved F or W. The order of the fields is J gene, D gene, clone size, V gene, CDR3 protein, CDR3 DNA. D genes are given only for firm matches. Rows may omit the clone size; those that give it use once, few, many or a size class.

J: TRBJ1-5
D: NA
size: NA
V: TRBV6-1
CDR3: CASGESTGVNQPQHF
DNA: TGTGCCAGCGGGGAGAGTACCGGGGTTAATCAGCCCCAGCATTTT

J: TRBJ1-1
D: NA
size: few
V: TRBV5-1
CDR3: CASSLARGNTEAFF
DNA: TGCGCCAGCAGCTTGGCCAGGGGGAACACTGAAGCTTTCTTT

J: TRBJ1-2
D: NA
size: NA
V: TRBV7-3
CDR3: CASSSTAGIGGYTF
DNA: TGTGCCAGCAGCTCGACGGCAGGGATTGGCGGCTACACCTTC

J: TRBJ2-3
D: NA
size: once
V: TRBV7-9
CDR3: CASSPGPSVSTDTQYF
DNA: TGTGCCAGCAGCCCCGGTCCTAGCGTTAGCACAGATACGCAGTATTTT

J: TRBJ2-7
D: NA
size: NA
V: TRBV18
CDR3: CASSPYRDNDKQYF
DNA: TGTGCCAGCTCGCCCTACCGGGACAACGACAAACAGTACTTC

J: TRBJ2-7
D: NA
size: once
V: TRBV27
CDR3: CASSLSSGAYEQYF
DNA: TGTGCCAGCAGTTTATCATCAGGCGCCTACGAGCAGTACTTC

J: TRBJ2-1
D: TRBD2
size: NA
V: TRBV6-5
CDR3: CASSYRLAGYNEQFF
DNA: TGTGCCAGCAGTTACCGACTAGCGGGCTACAATGAGCAGTTCTTC

J: TRBJ2-2
D: NA
size: NA
V: TRBV29-1
CDR3: CSVATARYTGELFF
DNA: TGCAGCGTTGCGACTGCCAGGTACACCGGGGAGCTGTTTTTT

J: TRBJ2-5
D: TRBD2
size: NA
V: TRBV9
CDR3: CASSVDPREGGETQYF
DNA: TGTGCCAGCAGCGTAGACCCGCGGGAGGGTGGCGAGACCCAGTACTTC

J: TRBJ2-1
D: NA
size: NA
V: TRBV4-2
CDR3: CASSQELASPPYNEQFF
DNA: TGTGCCAGCAGCCAAGAGCTGGCTAGCCCCCCATACAATGAGCAGTTCTTC

J: TRBJ2-7
D: NA
size: NA
V: TRBV2
CDR3: CASSDQSGSREQYF
DNA: TGTGCCAGCAGTGATCAGAGCGGCTCGCGCGAGCAGTACTTC

J: TRBJ2-5
D: NA
size: NA
V: TRBV7-3
CDR3: CASSLRGGVVGGETQYF
DNA: TGTGCCAGCAGCTTAAGAGGCGGGGTGGTAGGCGGAGAGACCCAGTACTTC

J: TRBJ2-5
D: TRBD2
size: many
V: TRBV28
CDR3: CASSPGGAQRVQETQYF
DNA: TGTGCCAGCAGTCCCGGGGGGGCCCAGCGGGTCCAAGAGACCCAGTACTTC

J: TRBJ1-5
D: TRBD1
size: NA
V: TRBV19
CDR3: CASSTAGTALSPQHF
DNA: TGTGCCAGTAGTACGGCGGGGACAGCACTCAGCCCCCAGCATTTT

J: TRBJ2-7
D: TRBD1
size: NA
V: TRBV28
CDR3: CASSPTDRGGEQYF
DNA: TGTGCCAGCAGTCCTACCGACAGGGGGGGCGAGCAGTACTTC

J: TRBJ1-1
D: TRBD1
size: NA
V: TRBV9
CDR3: CASSEQGARPEAFF
DNA: TGTGCCAGCAGCGAACAGGGGGCGAGACCTGAAGCTTTCTTT

J: TRBJ1-5
D: NA
size: few
V: TRBV6-1
CDR3: CASTRQHNQPQHF
DNA: TGTGCCAGCACAAGACAGCACAATCAGCCCCAGCATTTT

J: TRBJ1-1
D: TRBD1
size: NA
V: TRBV9
CDR3: CASSDRGGNTEAFF
DNA: TGTGCCAGCAGCGACAGGGGCGGGAACACTGAAGCTTTCTTT

J: TRBJ2-7
D: TRBD2
size: NA
V: TRBV2
CDR3: CASSGRESSEQYF
DNA: TGTGCCAGCAGTGGGCGGGAGAGCTCCGAGCAGTACTTC

J: TRBJ2-7
D: NA
size: NA
V: TRBV4-3
CDR3: CASSERGYEQYF
DNA: TGCGCCAGCAGCGAAAGAGGGTACGAGCAGTACTTC

J: TRBJ2-7
D: TRBD1
size: NA
V: TRBV2
CDR3: CASSDRTGVYEQYF
DNA: TGTGCCAGCAGTGATCGGACAGGGGTCTACGAGCAGTACTTC

J: TRBJ2-3
D: TRBD2
size: NA
V: TRBV11-2
CDR3: CASSLLWGVSGKTDTQYF
DNA: TGTGCCAGCAGCTTACTTTGGGGGGTTAGCGGGAAGACAGATACGCAGTATTTT

J: TRBJ1-2
D: TRBD1
size: few
V: TRBV7-9
CDR3: CASSVGQEYGYTF
DNA: TGTGCCAGCAGCGTCGGACAGGAGTATGGCTACACCTTC

J: TRBJ1-1
D: NA
size: NA
V: TRBV10-3
CDR3: CAISEWAMNTEAFF
DNA: TGTGCCATCAGTGAATGGGCCATGAACACTGAAGCTTTCTTT

J: TRBJ2-1
D: NA
size: once
V: TRBV2
CDR3: CASWGTTNEQFF
DNA: TGTGCCAGCTGGGGGACCACAAATGAGCAGTTCTTC

J: TRBJ2-2
D: NA
size: NA
V: TRBV4-2
CDR3: CASSLSVGTANTGELFF
DNA: TGTGCCAGCAGCCTCTCGGTGGGGACGGCGAACACCGGGGAGCTGTTTTTT

J: TRBJ2-3
D: NA
size: once
V: TRBV10-3
CDR3: CAISVSRDTDTQYF
DNA: TGTGCCATCAGTGTATCACGGGACACAGATACGCAGTATTTT

J: TRBJ2-2
D: NA
size: NA
V: TRBV29-1
CDR3: CSVGTSGELFF
DNA: TGCAGCGTGGGGACCTCCGGGGAGCTGTTTTTT

J: TRBJ2-5
D: TRBD1
size: many
V: TRBV2
CDR3: CASSDSGTGGGETQYF
DNA: TGTGCCAGCAGTGATTCCGGGACAGGGGGCGGAGAGACCCAGTACTTC

J: TRBJ1-5
D: NA
size: few
V: TRBV2
CDR3: CASSETQGSNQPQHF
DNA: TGTGCCAGCAGTGAGACACAGGGTAGCAATCAGCCCCAGCATTTT

J: TRBJ2-3
D: NA
size: NA
V: TRBV19
CDR3: CASSTTFLSDTQYF
DNA: TGTGCCAGTAGTACGACCTTCCTATCCGATACGCAGTATTTT

J: TRBJ2-1
D: TRBD2
size: NA
V: TRBV18
CDR3: CASSPRAGGEQFF
DNA: TGTGCCAGCTCACCACGTGCGGGGGGTGAGCAGTTCTTC

J: TRBJ2-7
D: NA
size: NA
V: TRBV7-9
CDR3: CASSLAGSRSSYEQYF
DNA: TGTGCCAGCAGCTTAGCAGGCTCTCGGAGCTCCTACGAGCAGTACTTC

J: TRBJ2-2
D: NA
size: NA
V: TRBV27
CDR3: CASSLRVQLNTGELFF
DNA: TGTGCCAGCAGTTTACGGGTCCAGCTAAACACCGGGGAGCTGTTTTTT

J: TRBJ1-5
D: NA
size: NA
V: TRBV19
CDR3: CATSPVRSNQPQHF
DNA: TGTGCCACATCTCCAGTCCGGAGCAATCAGCCCCAGCATTTT

J: TRBJ2-1
D: NA
size: few
V: TRBV27
CDR3: CASSLSTGWYNEQFF
DNA: TGTGCCAGCAGTTTATCGACCGGGTGGTACAATGAGCAGTTCTTC

J: TRBJ1-2
D: TRBD1
size: NA
V: TRBV6-1
CDR3: CASRTPGQRNYGYTF
DNA: TGTGCCAGCAGAACCCCGGGACAGAGAAACTATGGCTACACCTTC

J: TRBJ2-7
D: NA
size: NA
V: TRBV6-1
CDR3: CASSRTPGGPYEQYF
DNA: TGTGCCAGCAGTCGCACGCCCGGGGGGCCATACGAGCAGTACTTC

J: TRBJ2-7
D: NA
size: NA
V: TRBV6-1
CDR3: CASSVRDTEQYF
DNA: TGTGCCAGCAGTGTCCGAGATACCGAGCAGTACTTC

J: TRBJ2-6
D: TRBD1
size: NA
V: TRBV6-5
CDR3: CASSGQGTGANVLTF
DNA: TGTGCCAGCAGCGGACAGGGGACAGGGGCCAACGTCCTGACTTTC

J: TRBJ2-7
D: NA
size: NA
V: TRBV6-1
CDR3: CASSEGVSHEQYF
DNA: TGTGCCAGCAGTGAAGGGGTTTCCCACGAGCAGTACTTC

J: TRBJ2-1
D: NA
size: once
V: TRBV5-1
CDR3: CASSRNPDAGGDEQFF
DNA: TGCGCCAGCAGCCGGAACCCCGACGCCGGGGGCGATGAGCAGTTCTTC

J: TRBJ1-4
D: NA
size: once
V: TRBV28
CDR3: CASSLWEIRGATNEKLFF
DNA: TGTGCCAGCAGTTTGTGGGAGATCCGGGGAGCAACTAATGAAAAACTGTTTTTT

J: TRBJ2-3
D: TRBD2
size: NA
V: TRBV5-6
CDR3: CASSLGSGITDTQYF
DNA: TGTGCCAGCAGCTTGGGGAGCGGGATCACAGATACGCAGTATTTT

J: TRBJ2-1
D: TRBD2
size: NA
V: TRBV7-8
CDR3: CASSLRGVSGLAGDNEQFF
DNA: TGTGCCAGCAGCTTAAGAGGGGTCTCGGGACTAGCGGGGGACAATGAGCAGTTCTTC

J: TRBJ2-1
D: NA
size: NA
V: TRBV7-3
CDR3: CASSLGYPYNEQFF
DNA: TGTGCCAGCAGCTTGGGGTACCCCTACAATGAGCAGTTCTTC

J: TRBJ2-5
D: NA
size: once
V: TRBV6-5
CDR3: CASRARETQYF
DNA: TGTGCCAGCAGAGCCCGGGAGACCCAGTACTTC

J: TRBJ1-2
D: TRBD1
size: NA
V: TRBV5-5
CDR3: CASSPGTVYGYTF
DNA: TGTGCCAGCAGCCCTGGGACAGTCTATGGCTACACCTTC

J: TRBJ2-5
D: NA
size: NA
V: TRBV10-2
CDR3: CASRASYQETQYF
DNA: TGCGCCAGCAGGGCTAGCTACCAAGAGACCCAGTACTTC

J: TRBJ2-1
D: TRBD1
size: NA
V: TRBV7-9
CDR3: CASSPWTGGPRDNEQFF
DNA: TGTGCCAGCAGCCCATGGACAGGGGGCCCAAGGGACAATGAGCAGTTCTTC

J: TRBJ2-3
D: NA
size: NA
V: TRBV5-1
CDR3: CASSIQPDSRTDTQYF
DNA: TGCGCCAGCAGCATTCAACCGGACAGCCGCACAGATACGCAGTATTTT

J: TRBJ2-7
D: TRBD1
size: NA
V: TRBV6-5
CDR3: CASSRRGRYEQYF
DNA: TGTGCCAGCAGTCGCAGGGGGCGGTACGAGCAGTACTTC

J: TRBJ1-6
D: NA
size: NA
V: TRBV9
CDR3: CASSVGSAYNSPLHF
DNA: TGTGCCAGCAGCGTAGGGTCGGCCTATAATTCACCCCTCCACTTT

J: TRBJ2-7
D: NA
size: NA
V: TRBV9
CDR3: CASSVAMDSYEQYF
DNA: TGTGCCAGCAGCGTAGCGATGGACTCCTACGAGCAGTACTTC

J: TRBJ2-2
D: TRBD1
size: NA
V: TRBV5-6
CDR3: CASSPSRGQVTGELFF
DNA: TGTGCCAGCAGCCCCTCCAGGGGGCAGGTCACCGGGGAGCTGTTTTTT

J: TRBJ2-5
D: TRBD2
size: once
V: TRBV9
CDR3: CASSGGLAGVETQYF
DNA: TGTGCCAGCAGCGGGGGACTAGCGGGAGTAGAGACCCAGTACTTC

J: TRBJ2-7
D: TRBD1
size: few
V: TRBV6-1
CDR3: CASRTIDRASYEQYF
DNA: TGTGCCAGCAGAACTATTGACAGGGCTTCCTACGAGCAGTACTTC

J: TRBJ2-7
D: TRBD1
size: once
V: TRBV5-1
CDR3: CASSLGRDRDRYEQYF
DNA: TGCGCCAGCAGCTTGGGCCGGGACAGGGACCGCTACGAGCAGTACTTC

J: TRBJ1-2
D: NA
size: NA
V: TRBV13
CDR3: CASSLTLGTSSNYGYTF
DNA: TGTGCCAGCAGCTTAACCCTCGGGACCAGCTCTAACTATGGCTACACCTTC